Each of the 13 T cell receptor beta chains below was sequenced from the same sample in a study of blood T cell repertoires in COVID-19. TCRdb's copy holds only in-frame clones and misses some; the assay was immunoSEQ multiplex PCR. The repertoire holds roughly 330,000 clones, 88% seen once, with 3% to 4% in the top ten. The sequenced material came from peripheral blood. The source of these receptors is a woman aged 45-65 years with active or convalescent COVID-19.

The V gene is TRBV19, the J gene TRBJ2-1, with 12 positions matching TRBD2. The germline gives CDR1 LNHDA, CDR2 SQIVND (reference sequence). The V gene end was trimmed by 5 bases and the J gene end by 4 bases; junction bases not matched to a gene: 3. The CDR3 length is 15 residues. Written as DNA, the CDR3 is TGTGCCAGTAGTCTTACTAGCGGGGGGTACAATGAGCAGTTCTTC. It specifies CASSLTSGGYNEQFF.

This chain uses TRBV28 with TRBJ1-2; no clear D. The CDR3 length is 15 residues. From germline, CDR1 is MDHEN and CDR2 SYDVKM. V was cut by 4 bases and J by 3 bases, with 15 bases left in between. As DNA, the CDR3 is TGTGCCAGCAGTTCCCGACACCTTTGGGACTATGGCTACACCTTC. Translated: CASSSRHLWDYGYTF.

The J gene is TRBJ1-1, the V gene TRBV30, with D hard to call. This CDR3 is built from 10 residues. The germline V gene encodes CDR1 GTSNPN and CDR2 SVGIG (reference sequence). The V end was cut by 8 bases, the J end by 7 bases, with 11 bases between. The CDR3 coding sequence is TGTGCCCTTGACAACCTTGAAGCTTTCTTT. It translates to CALDNLEAFF.

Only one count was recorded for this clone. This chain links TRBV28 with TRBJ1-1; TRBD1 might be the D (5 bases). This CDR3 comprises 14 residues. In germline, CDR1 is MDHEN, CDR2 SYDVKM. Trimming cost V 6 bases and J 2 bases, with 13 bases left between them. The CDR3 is CASSSGQGNTEAFF. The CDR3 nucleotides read TGTGCCAGCAGCTCCGGACAAGGAAACACTGAAGCTTTCTTT.

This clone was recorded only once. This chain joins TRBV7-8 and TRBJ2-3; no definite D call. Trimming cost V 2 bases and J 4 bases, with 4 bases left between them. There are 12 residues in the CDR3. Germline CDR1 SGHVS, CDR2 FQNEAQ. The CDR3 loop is CASSLTADTQYF. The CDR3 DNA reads TGTGCCAGCAGCTTAACAGCAGATACGCAGTATTTT.

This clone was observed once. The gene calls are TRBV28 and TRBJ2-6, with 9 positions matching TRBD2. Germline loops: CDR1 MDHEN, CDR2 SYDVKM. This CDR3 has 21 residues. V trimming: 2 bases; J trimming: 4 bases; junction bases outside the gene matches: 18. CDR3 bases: TGTGCCAGCAGTTTAGATTTAAGTCGACTAGCGGCCCTCGGGGGGGCCAACGTCCTGACTTTC. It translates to CASSLDLSRLAALGGANVLTF.

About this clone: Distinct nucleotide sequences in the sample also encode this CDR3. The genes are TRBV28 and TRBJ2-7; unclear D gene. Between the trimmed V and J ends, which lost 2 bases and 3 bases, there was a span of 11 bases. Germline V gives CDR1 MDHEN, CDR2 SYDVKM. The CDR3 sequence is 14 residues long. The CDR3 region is CASSLPLGGYEQYF. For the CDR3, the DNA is TGTGCCAGCAGTTTACCCCTAGGCGGCTACGAGCAGTACTTC.

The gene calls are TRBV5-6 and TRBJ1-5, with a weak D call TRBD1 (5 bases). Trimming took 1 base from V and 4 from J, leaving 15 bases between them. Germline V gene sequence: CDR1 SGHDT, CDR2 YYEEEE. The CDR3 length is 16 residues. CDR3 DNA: TGTGCCAGCAGCTTGATGTTATCGACAGATAATCAGCCCCAGCATTTT. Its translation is CASSLMLSTDNQPQHF. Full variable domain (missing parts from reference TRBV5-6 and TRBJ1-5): DAGVTQSPTHLIKTRGQQVTLRCSPKSGHDTVSWYQQALGQGPQFIFQYYEEEERQRGNFPDRFSGHQFPNYSSELNVNALLLGDSALYLCASSLMLSTDNQPQHFGDGTRLSIL.

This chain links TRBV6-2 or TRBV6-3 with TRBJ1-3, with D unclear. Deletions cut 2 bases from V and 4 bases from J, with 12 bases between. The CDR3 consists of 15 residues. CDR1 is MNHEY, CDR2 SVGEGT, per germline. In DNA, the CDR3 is TGTGCCAGCAGTTACGAGGGAGCGAGGGGAAACACCATATATTTT. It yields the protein CASSYEGARGNTIYF.

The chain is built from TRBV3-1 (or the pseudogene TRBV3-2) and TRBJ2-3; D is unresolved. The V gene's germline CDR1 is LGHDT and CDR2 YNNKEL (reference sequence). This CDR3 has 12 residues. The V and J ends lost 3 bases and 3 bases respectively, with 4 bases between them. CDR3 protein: CASSHRTDTQYF. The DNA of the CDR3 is TGTGCCAGCAGCCACAGAACAGATACGCAGTATTTT.

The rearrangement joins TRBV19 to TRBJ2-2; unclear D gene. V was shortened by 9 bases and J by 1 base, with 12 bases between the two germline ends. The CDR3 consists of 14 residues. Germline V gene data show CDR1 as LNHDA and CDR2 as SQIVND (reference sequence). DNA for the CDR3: TGTGCCAGCACCGGCAGGATGAACACCGGGGAGCTGTTTTTT. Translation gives CASTGRMNTGELFF.

The CDR3 reads CASSKTGASNQPQHF. The CDR3 nucleotides read TGTGCCAGCTCTAAGACAGGGGCCAGCAATCAGCCCCAGCATTTT. This chain joins TRBV5-6 and TRBJ1-5; 8 bases are a match to TRBD1. Germline assignment: CDR1 SGHDT and CDR2 YYEEEE. The CDR3 consists of 15 residues. The junction had 7 bases not matched to a gene; V was cut back by 7 bases and J by 1 base.

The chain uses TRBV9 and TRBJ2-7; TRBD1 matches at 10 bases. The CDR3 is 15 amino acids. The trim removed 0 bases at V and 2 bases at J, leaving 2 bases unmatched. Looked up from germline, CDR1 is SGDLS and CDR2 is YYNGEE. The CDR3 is CASSVGTGGAYEQYF. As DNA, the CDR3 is TGTGCCAGCAGCGTAGGGACAGGGGGTGCCTACGAGCAGTACTTC. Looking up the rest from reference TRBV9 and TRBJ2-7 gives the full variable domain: DSGVTQTPKHLITATGQRVTLRCSPRSGDLSVYWYQQSLDQGLQFLIQYYNGEERAKGNILERFSAQQFPDLHSELNLSSLELGDSALYFCASSVGTGGAYEQYFGPGTRLTVT.